Listed below are T cell receptor beta chains from one sample, sequenced in a study of CD8+ T cells in alopecia areata. This table comes from immunoSEQ multiplex PCR, and its TCRdb copy is limited to in-frame clones, with some not included. The top ten clones hold 0.75% to 0.95% of a sample with over 250,000 clones, 60% of them seen once. Sequenced here: CD4+ T cells sorted from blood, sampled around week 52, from a patient treated with tofacitinib. The receptors here all came from a human donor with alopecia areata. The CDR3 runs from the conserved cysteine through the conserved F or W. D genes are given only for firm matches. Rows give clone size only sometimes, using once, few, many, or a class for an expanded clone.

j_gene	abundance	d_gene	v_gene	CDR3nt	CDR3aa
TRBJ2-7	.	.	TRBV6-6	TGTGCCAGCAGTTACTCTGGCCAGGGTCCCTACGAGCAGTACTTC	CASSYSGQGPYEQYF
TRBJ2-7	few	TRBD1	TRBV5-1	TGCGCCAGCAGCTTGGCCGACAGGGGTATCTACGAGCAGTACTTC	CASSLADRGIYEQYF
TRBJ2-5	.	.	TRBV2	TGTGCCAGCAGGGGGACGGAAAAAGAGACCCAGTACTTC	CASRGTEKETQYF
TRBJ2-3	few	TRBD2	TRBV27	TGTGCCAGCAGTTCCCCAGCGGGGGGGTTTGGAGATACGCAGTATTTT	CASSSPAGGFGDTQYF
TRBJ2-2	.	TRBD2	TRBV4-2	TGTGCCAGCAGCCCCCTCGTGGGGCGGGGGGCGAACACCGGGGAGCTGTTTTTT	CASSPLVGRGANTGELFF
TRBJ1-1	.	TRBD1	TRBV5-1	TGCGCCAGCAGCTTGCGGACAGGGGGCATAAGAACTGAAGCTTTCTTT	CASSLRTGGIRTEAFF
TRBJ2-2	once	.	TRBV5-6	TGTGCCAGCAGCTTGGGGCGGGACACGTGGAGGGAGCTGTTTTTT	CASSLGRDTWRELFF
TRBJ1-2	.	.	TRBV29-1	TGCAGCGTTGGGGCGGCGACTGGCTATGGCTACACCTTC	CSVGAATGYGYTF
TRBJ2-1	.	.	TRBV29-1	TGCAGCTCCGTGGGGGGACAAGAGGGCAATGAGCAGTTCTTC	CSSVGGQEGNEQFF
TRBJ2-5	.	TRBD2	TRBV7-2	TGTGCCAGCAGCTCACGGGGGGGAAGCGAGACCCAGTACTTC	CASSSRGGSETQYF
TRBJ2-3	once	.	TRBV20-1	TGCAGTGCCGGGGCGGGAGATACGCAGTATTTT	CSAGAGDTQYF
TRBJ2-1	.	.	TRBV5-4	TGTGCCAGCAGCTACCGGCGAAACGGGGACAATGAGCAGTTCTTC	CASSYRRNGDNEQFF
TRBJ1-2	once	TRBD1	TRBV27	TGTGCCAGCAGTAATCGACAGGGTCTCTATGGCTACACCTTC	CASSNRQGLYGYTF
TRBJ1-2	.	.	TRBV30	TGTGCCTGGAGATTTCGGCTGAATGGCTACACCTTC	CAWRFRLNGYTF
TRBJ2-3	.	.	TRBV7-3	TGTGCCAGCAGCTTGGCAGGCGGCACAGATACGCAGTATTTT	CASSLAGGTDTQYF
TRBJ1-6	.	TRBD1	TRBV6-5	TGTGCCAGCAGTGTACAGGGGACAGCCAATTCACCCCTCCACTTT	CASSVQGTANSPLHF
TRBJ1-2	few	TRBD1	TRBV4-3	TGCGCCAGCAGCCAGACGGGACAGGGGGCTGGTGGCTACACCTTC	CASSQTGQGAGGYTF
TRBJ2-5	.	TRBD2	TRBV15	TGTGCCACCAGCTCCCGTGGACTAGCGGAAACAAGGAGGGAGACCCAGTACTTC	CATSSRGLAETRRETQYF
TRBJ2-1	.	.	TRBV20-1	TGCAGTGCTAGTGGGGTGGATGAGCAGTTCTTC	CSASGVDEQFF
TRBJ2-1	.	.	TRBV29-1	TGCAGCGTTGAAGTACACCACAATGAGCAGTTCTTC	CSVEVHHNEQFF
TRBJ1-3	.	.	TRBV25-1	TGTGCCAGCAGTGACCCTACAGGGTCTGGAAACACCATATATTTT	CASSDPTGSGNTIYF
TRBJ2-5	few	TRBD2	TRBV30	TGTGCCTCCCTCGGGGGGGCCGAGACCCAGTACTTC	CASLGGAETQYF
TRBJ2-3	few	TRBD1	TRBV7-2	TGTGCCAGCAGTCTTTCACCCGGGACAGGGACAGATACGCAGTATTTT	CASSLSPGTGTDTQYF
TRBJ1-2	.	.	TRBV7-8	TGTGCCAGCAGCTCGCTCTTACTAATGACAGGCGGGAACTATGGCTACACCTTC	CASSSLLLMTGGNYGYTF
TRBJ1-5	.	TRBD1	TRBV30	TGTGCCTGGGGACAGGGAAGGGATCAGCCCCAGCATTTT	CAWGQGRDQPQHF
TRBJ2-7	.	TRBD2	TRBV2	TGTGCCAGCAGTGAATCGGGGGGGCCCTACGAGCAGTACTTC	CASSESGGPYEQYF
TRBJ2-5	.	.	TRBV10-3	TGTGCCATCAAGGACGTAGAGGGAAAAGAGACCCAGTACTTC	CAIKDVEGKETQYF
TRBJ1-2	few	TRBD1	TRBV6-5	TGTGCCAGCAGCCGAGGGACAGCCCTTGGCTACACCTTC	CASSRGTALGYTF
TRBJ2-4	.	.	TRBV30	TGTGCCTGGAGTGTGGCAAGGCGGGGAGCCAAAAACATTCAGTACTTC	CAWSVARRGAKNIQYF
TRBJ2-2	few	.	TRBV5-1	TGCGCCAGCAGCTTGGAGAGATTCACCGGGGAGCTGTTTTTT	CASSLERFTGELFF
TRBJ2-7	few	.	TRBV29-1	TGCAGCGTAGGACAGTTAGGTGGCTACGAGCAGTACTTC	CSVGQLGGYEQYF
TRBJ2-3	.	.	TRBV20-1	TGCAGTGTCAGTAGCACAGATACGCAGTATTTT	CSVSSTDTQYF
TRBJ2-7	.	TRBD1	TRBV5-1	TGCGCCAGCAGCTTCTCGGGACAGCTAGCCTACGAGCAGTACTTC	CASSFSGQLAYEQYF
TRBJ2-4	.	.	TRBV7-2	TGTGCCAGCATCCCCGCGGGACAGAAGAAAAACATTCAGTACTTC	CASIPAGQKKNIQYF
TRBJ1-5	.	.	TRBV4-1	TGCGCCAGCAGCCAAGGGCACCAAGATAATCAGCCCCAGCATTTT	CASSQGHQDNQPQHF
TRBJ2-3	.	TRBD1	TRBV6-5	TGTGCCACGGGACAGGGGACAGATACGCAGTATTTT	CATGQGTDTQYF
TRBJ1-5	.	.	TRBV7-8	TGTGCCAGCAGCCCCAACAGGGAGAATCAGCCCCAGCATTTT	CASSPNRENQPQHF
TRBJ2-2	.	TRBD1	TRBV29-1	TGCAGCGGACAGGGGGCTACGAACACCGGGGAGCTGTTTTTT	CSGQGATNTGELFF
TRBJ2-5	.	.	TRBV2	TGTGCCAGCAGTCTTAAAGAGACCCAGTACTTC	CASSLKETQYF
TRBJ2-3	.	.	TRBV10-1	TGCGCCAGCAGTGAGTCGTTCCTGGATACGCAGTATTTT	CASSESFLDTQYF
TRBJ1-5	.	.	TRBV30	TGTGCCTGGAGCGTAACAGGGTTAGGCAATCAGCCCCAGCATTTT	CAWSVTGLGNQPQHF
TRBJ2-5	few	.	TRBV4-3	TGCGCCAGCAGCCAAGACGCCATTTCGAGAAGGCAAGAGACCCAGTACTTC	CASSQDAISRRQETQYF
TRBJ1-1	.	TRBD1	TRBV27	TGTGCCAGCAGAGCCGGACAGGGGGTACACACTGAAGCTTTCTTT	CASRAGQGVHTEAFF
TRBJ2-1	once	TRBD1	TRBV9	TGTGCCAGCAGCGTGAGGGGGCTCGGCGATGAGCAGTTCTTC	CASSVRGLGDEQFF